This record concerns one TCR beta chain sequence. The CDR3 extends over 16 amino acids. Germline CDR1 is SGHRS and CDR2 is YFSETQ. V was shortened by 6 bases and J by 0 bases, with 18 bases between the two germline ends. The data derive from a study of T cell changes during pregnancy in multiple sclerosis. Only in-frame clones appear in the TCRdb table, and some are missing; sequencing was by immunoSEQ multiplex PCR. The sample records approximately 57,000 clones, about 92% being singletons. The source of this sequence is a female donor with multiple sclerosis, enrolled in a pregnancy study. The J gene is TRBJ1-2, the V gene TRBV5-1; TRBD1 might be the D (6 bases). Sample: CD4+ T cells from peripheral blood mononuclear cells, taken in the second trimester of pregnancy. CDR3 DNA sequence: TGCGCCAGCACCTGGGGGCAGGGGCTGACTAACTATGGCTACACCTTC. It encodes CASTWGQGLTNYGYTF. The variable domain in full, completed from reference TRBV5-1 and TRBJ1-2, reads KAGVTQTPRYLIKTRGQQVTLSCSPISGHRSVSWYQQTPGQGLQFLFEYFSETQRNKGNFPGRFSGRQFSNSRSEMNVSTLELGDSALYLCASTWGQGLTNYGYTFGSGTRLTVV.